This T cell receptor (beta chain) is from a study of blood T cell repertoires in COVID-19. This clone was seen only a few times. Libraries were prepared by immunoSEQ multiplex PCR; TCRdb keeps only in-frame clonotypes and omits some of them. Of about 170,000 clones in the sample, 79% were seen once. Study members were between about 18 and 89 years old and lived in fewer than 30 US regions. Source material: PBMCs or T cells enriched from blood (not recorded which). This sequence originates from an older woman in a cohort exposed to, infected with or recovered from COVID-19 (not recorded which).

The CDR3 is CASGTSGTDTQYF. CDR3 in DNA: TGTGCCAGCGGGACTAGCGGCACAGATACGCAGTATTTT. The rearrangement joins TRBV6-5 to TRBJ2-3; TRBD2 agrees at 10 bases. This CDR3 region has 13 residues. V dropped 8 bases and J dropped 1; count of bases not matched to a gene: 0. Looked up from germline, CDR1 is MNHEY and CDR2 is SVGAGI.